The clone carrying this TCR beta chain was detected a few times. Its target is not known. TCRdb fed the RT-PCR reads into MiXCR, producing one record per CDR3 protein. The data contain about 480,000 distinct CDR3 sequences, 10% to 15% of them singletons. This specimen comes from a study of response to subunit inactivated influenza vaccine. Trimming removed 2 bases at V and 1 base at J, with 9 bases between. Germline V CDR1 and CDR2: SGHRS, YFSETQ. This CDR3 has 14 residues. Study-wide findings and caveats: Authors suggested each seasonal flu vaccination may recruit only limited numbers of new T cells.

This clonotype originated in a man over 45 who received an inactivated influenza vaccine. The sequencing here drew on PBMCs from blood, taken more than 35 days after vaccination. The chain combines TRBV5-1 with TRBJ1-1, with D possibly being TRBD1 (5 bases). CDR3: CASSLTGQNTEAFF. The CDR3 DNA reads TGCGCCAGCAGCTTAACGGGGCAGAACACTGAAGCTTTCTTT.